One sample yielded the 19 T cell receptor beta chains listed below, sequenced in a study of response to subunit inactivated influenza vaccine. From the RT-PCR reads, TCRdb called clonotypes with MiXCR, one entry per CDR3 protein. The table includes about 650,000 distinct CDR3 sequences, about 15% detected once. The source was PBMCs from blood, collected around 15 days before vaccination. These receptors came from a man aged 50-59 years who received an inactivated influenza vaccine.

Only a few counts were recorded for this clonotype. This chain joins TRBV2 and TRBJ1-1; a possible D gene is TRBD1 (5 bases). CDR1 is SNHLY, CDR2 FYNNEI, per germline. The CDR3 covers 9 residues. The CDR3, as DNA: TGTGCAACAGGCGCGGAAGCTTTCTTT. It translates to CATGAEAFF.

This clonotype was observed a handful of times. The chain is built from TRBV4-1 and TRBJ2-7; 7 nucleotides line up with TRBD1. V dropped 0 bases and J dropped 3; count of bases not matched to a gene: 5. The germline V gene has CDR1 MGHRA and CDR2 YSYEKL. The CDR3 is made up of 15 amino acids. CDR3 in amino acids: CASSQDGDRDYEQYF. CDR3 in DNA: TGCGCCAGCAGCCAAGATGGCGACAGGGACTACGAGCAGTACTTC.

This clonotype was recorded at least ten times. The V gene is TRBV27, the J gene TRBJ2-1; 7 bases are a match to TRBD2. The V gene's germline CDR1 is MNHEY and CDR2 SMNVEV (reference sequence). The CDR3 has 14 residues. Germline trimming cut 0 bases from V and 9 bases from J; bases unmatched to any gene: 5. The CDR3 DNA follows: TGTGCCAGCAGTTTATCGCCTCTAGCGGTTGAGCAGTTCTTC. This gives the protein CASSLSPLAVEQFF.

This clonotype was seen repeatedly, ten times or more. The CDR3 nucleotides read TGTGCCAGCAGGGCCACGGTTGTAAGTGAGCAGTTCTTC. Translated, it gives CASRATVVSEQFF. This rearrangement joins TRBV12-3 or TRBV12-4 to TRBJ2-1; D gene uncertain. CDR3 length: 13 amino acids. Trimming took 6 bases from V and 9 from J, leaving 15 bases between them.

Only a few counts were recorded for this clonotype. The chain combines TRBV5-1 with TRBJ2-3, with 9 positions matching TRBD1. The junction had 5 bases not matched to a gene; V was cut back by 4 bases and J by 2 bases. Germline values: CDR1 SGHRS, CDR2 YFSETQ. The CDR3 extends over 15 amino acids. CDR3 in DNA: TGCGCCAGCAGCCAGGGACAGGGACCCACAGATACGCAGTATTTT. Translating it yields CASSQGQGPTDTQYF.

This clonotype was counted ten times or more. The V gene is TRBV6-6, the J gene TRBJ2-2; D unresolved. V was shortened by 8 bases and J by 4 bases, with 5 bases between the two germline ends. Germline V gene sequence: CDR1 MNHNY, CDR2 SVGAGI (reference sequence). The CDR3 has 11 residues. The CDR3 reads CASSVTGELFF. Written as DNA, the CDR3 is TGTGCCAGCTCAGTCACCGGGGAGCTGTTTTTT.

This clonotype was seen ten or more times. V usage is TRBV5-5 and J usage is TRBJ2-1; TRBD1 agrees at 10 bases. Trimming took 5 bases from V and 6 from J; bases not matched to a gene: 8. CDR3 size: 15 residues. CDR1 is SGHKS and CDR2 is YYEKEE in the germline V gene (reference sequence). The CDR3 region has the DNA TGTGCCAGCAGGCGGGGACAGGGGCCACTCAATGAGCAGTTCTTC. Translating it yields CASRRGQGPLNEQFF.

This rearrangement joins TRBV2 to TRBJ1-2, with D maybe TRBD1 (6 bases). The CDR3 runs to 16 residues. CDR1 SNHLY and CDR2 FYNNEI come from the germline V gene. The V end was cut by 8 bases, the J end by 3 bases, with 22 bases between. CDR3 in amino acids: CASDRSGTPFDYGYTF. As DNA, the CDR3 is TGTGCCAGCGATAGATCCGGGACACCTTTTGACTATGGCTACACCTTC.

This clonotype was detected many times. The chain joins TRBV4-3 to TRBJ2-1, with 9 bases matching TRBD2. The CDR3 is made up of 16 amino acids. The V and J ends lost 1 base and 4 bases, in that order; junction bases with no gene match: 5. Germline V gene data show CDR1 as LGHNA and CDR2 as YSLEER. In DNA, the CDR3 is TGCGCCAGCAGCCAAGTGCTAGCGGGGCTGTACAATGAGCAGTTCTTC. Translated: CASSQVLAGLYNEQFF.

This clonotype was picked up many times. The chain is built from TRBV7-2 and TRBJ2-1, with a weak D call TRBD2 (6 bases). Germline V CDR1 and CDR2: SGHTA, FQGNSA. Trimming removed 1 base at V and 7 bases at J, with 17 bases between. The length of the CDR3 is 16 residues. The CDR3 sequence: CASSLDWWRDRNEQFF. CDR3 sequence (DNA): TGTGCCAGCAGCTTAGATTGGTGGAGGGATAGGAATGAGCAGTTCTTC.

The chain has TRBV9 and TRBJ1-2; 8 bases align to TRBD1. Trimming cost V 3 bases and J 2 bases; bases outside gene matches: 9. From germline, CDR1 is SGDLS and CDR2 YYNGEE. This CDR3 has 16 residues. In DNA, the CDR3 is TGTGCCAGCAGCGCGCCCAGGACAGGGTTGAACTATGGCTACACCTTC. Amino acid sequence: CASSAPRTGLNYGYTF.

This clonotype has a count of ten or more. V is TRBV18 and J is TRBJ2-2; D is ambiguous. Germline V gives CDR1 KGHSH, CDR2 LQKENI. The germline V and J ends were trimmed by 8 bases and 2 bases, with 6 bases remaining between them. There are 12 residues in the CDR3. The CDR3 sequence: CASSPNTGELFF. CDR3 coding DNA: TGTGCCAGCAGCCCCAACACCGGGGAGCTGTTTTTT.

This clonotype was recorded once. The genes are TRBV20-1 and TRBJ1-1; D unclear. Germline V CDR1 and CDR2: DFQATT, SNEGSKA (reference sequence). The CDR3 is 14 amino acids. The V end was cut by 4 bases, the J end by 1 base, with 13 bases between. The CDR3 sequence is CSAKGPEGNTEAFF. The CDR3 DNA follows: TGCAGTGCTAAGGGCCCCGAGGGGAACACTGAAGCTTTCTTT.

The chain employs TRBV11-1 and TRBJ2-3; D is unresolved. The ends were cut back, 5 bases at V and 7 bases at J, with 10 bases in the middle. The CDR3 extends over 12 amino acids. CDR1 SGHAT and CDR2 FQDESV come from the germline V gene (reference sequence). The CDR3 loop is CASSPRLNTQYF. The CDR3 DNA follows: TGTGCCAGCAGCCCCCGGTTGAATACGCAGTATTTT. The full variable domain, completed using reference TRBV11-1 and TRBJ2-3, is EAEVAQSPRYKITEKSQAVAFWCDPISGHATLYWYRQILGQGPELLVQFQDESVVDDSQLPKDRFSAERLKGVDSTLKIQPAELGDSAMYLCASSPRLNTQYFGPGTRLTVL.

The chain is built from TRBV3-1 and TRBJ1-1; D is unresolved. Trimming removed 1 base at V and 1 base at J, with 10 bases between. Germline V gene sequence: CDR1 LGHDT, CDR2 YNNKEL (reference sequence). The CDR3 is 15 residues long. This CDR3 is CASSQAESGNTEAFF. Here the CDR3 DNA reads TGTGCCAGCAGCCAAGCAGAGAGTGGGAACACTGAAGCTTTCTTT.

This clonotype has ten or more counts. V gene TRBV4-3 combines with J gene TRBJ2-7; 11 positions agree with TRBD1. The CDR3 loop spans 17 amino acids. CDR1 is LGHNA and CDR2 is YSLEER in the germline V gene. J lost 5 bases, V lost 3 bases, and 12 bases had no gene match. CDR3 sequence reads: CASSHALFGQGAHEQYF. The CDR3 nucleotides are TGCGCCAGCAGCCACGCCCTGTTTGGACAGGGGGCCCACGAGCAGTACTTC.

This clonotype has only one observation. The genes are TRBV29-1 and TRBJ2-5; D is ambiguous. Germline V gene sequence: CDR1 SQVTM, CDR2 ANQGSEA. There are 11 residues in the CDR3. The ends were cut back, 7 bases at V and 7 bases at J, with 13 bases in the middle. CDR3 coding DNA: TGCAGCGCCCTACCGGGTGCGACCCAGTACTTC. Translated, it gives CSALPGATQYF.

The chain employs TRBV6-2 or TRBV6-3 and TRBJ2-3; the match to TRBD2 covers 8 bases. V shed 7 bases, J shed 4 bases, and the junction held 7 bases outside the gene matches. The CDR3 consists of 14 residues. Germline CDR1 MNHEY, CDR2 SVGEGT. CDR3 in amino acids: CASIRGGSADTQYF. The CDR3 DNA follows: TGTGCCAGCATCCGCGGGGGGAGCGCAGATACGCAGTATTTT.

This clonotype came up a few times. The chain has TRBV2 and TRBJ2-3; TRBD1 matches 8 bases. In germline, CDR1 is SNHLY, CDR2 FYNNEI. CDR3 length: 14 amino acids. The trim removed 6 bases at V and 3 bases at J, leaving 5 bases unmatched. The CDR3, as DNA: TGTGCCAGCAGACTACAGGGGGGAACAGATACGCAGTATTTT. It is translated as CASRLQGGTDTQYF.